Listed below are T cell receptor beta chains from one sample, sequenced in a study of CD8 T cells in ankylosing spondylitis. TCRdb reanalysed the 5' RACE reads using MiXCR and keeps one entry per CDR3 protein. The table shows under 200,000 distinct CDR3 sequences, with approximately 9% occurring only once. The sequenced sample was blood, either unsorted or a sorted T cell fraction (not recorded which). The receptors here all came from a female donor with ankylosing spondylitis or in good health (not recorded which). The CDR3 runs from the conserved cysteine through the conserved F or W. Each record gives: CDR3 length, J gene, clone size, V gene, D gene, CDR3 protein, CDR3 DNA. The D gene is left open where the match is weak. Only some rows state a clone size, as once, few, many or a class for expanded clones.

length: 14
J: TRBJ2-7
size: .
V: TRBV6-5
D: .
CDR3: CASSYGGSFYEQYF
DNA: TGTGCCAGCAGCTACGGGGGTTCCTTCTACGAGCAGTACTTC

length: 15
J: TRBJ2-7
size: .
V: TRBV20-1
D: .
CDR3: CSARDQLVQVYEQYF
DNA: TGCAGTGCTAGAGATCAGCTAGTCCAGGTCTACGAGCAGTACTTC

length: 17
J: TRBJ2-1
size: many
V: TRBV29-1
D: .
CDR3: CSVEGNLGLSSYNEQFF
DNA: TGCAGCGTTGAGGGGAACTTGGGGTTGAGCTCCTACAATGAGCAGTTCTTC

length: 14
J: TRBJ1-5
size: .
V: TRBV9
D: .
CDR3: CASSPGRVNQPQHF
DNA: TGTGCCAGCAGCCCCGGCAGGGTCAATCAGCCCCAGCATTTT

length: 13
J: TRBJ1-4
size: few
V: TRBV15
D: TRBD1
CDR3: CATSSPGQGKLFF
DNA: TGTGCCACCAGCAGCCCGGGACAGGGTAAACTGTTTTTT

length: 14
J: TRBJ2-2
size: many
V: TRBV29-1
D: TRBD2
CDR3: CSVSGRANTGELFF
DNA: TGCAGCGTTAGCGGGAGAGCGAACACCGGGGAGCTGTTTTTT

length: 17
J: TRBJ1-2
size: .
V: TRBV4-1
D: .
CDR3: CASSQEFRTELSYGYTF
DNA: TGCGCCAGCAGCCAAGAATTTAGGACAGAGTTGAGCTATGGCTACACCTTC

length: 12
J: TRBJ2-2
size: few
V: TRBV28
D: .
CDR3: CASSPYDGELFF
DNA: TGTGCCAGCAGTCCCTACGACGGGGAGCTGTTTTTT

length: 14
J: TRBJ1-2
size: .
V: TRBV11-2
D: .
CDR3: CASSLGGGNYGYTF
DNA: TGTGCCAGCAGCTTAGGAGGGGGGAACTATGGCTACACCTTC

length: 13
J: TRBJ2-7
size: .
V: TRBV27
D: .
CDR3: CASSLGQNYEQYF
DNA: TGTGCCAGCAGTTTAGGGCAGAACTACGAGCAGTACTTC

length: 13
J: TRBJ2-3
size: .
V: TRBV15
D: .
CDR3: CATRDQGVDTQYF
DNA: TGTGCCACCCGCGATCAGGGTGTAGATACGCAGTATTTT

length: 15
J: TRBJ2-1
size: few
V: TRBV28
D: TRBD2
CDR3: CASSPSGRLYNEQFF
DNA: TGTGCCAGCAGCCCGAGCGGGAGACTTTACAATGAGCAGTTCTTC

length: 14
J: TRBJ2-4
size: many
V: TRBV7-9
D: .
CDR3: CASSLGQAKNIQYF
DNA: TGTGCCAGCAGCTTAGGGCAGGCCAAAAACATTCAGTACTTC

length: 12
J: TRBJ2-3
size: many
V: TRBV2
D: .
CDR3: CASRGGTDTQYF
DNA: TGTGCCAGCAGGGGGGGAACAGATACGCAGTATTTT

length: 12
J: TRBJ2-1
size: many
V: TRBV9
D: .
CDR3: CASSQIANEQFF
DNA: TGTGCCAGCAGCCAAATAGCGAATGAGCAGTTCTTC

length: 15
J: TRBJ2-7
size: few
V: TRBV11-2
D: .
CDR3: CASSLGAPAIYEQYF
DNA: TGTGCCAGCAGCTTAGGGGCTCCCGCGATCTACGAGCAGTACTTC

length: 15
J: TRBJ2-1
size: .
V: TRBV7-9
D: .
CDR3: CASSPKQALYNEQFF
DNA: TGTGCCAGCAGCCCAAAGCAGGCCTTATACAATGAGCAGTTCTTC

length: 16
J: TRBJ2-1
size: .
V: TRBV9
D: TRBD2
CDR3: CASSHNPGLAVREQFF
DNA: TGTGCCAGCAGCCACAACCCGGGACTAGCCGTCCGGGAGCAGTTCTTC

length: 17
J: TRBJ2-1
size: .
V: TRBV28
D: TRBD2
CDR3: CASSSGLAGSSYNEQFF
DNA: TGTGCCAGCAGCTCGGGACTAGCGGGCAGCTCCTACAATGAGCAGTTCTTC

length: 19
J: TRBJ2-7
size: .
V: TRBV15
D: TRBD2
CDR3: CATSRDIGLDGKNSYEQYF
DNA: TGTGCCACCAGCAGAGATATAGGACTAGACGGTAAGAACTCCTACGAGCAGTACTTC

length: 11
J: TRBJ1-2
size: .
V: TRBV4-2
D: .
CDR3: CASSHGLGYTF
DNA: TGTGCCAGCAGCCATGGACTTGGCTACACCTTC

length: 14
J: TRBJ2-1
size: many
V: TRBV5-6
D: .
CDR3: CASSFGDGDNEQFF
DNA: TGTGCCAGCAGCTTTGGGGACGGAGACAATGAGCAGTTCTTC

length: 19
J: TRBJ2-2
size: .
V: TRBV20-1
D: TRBD1
CDR3: CSARDQGGDSLTRTGELFF
DNA: TGCAGTGCTAGAGATCAGGGTGGGGACAGTTTAACAAGGACCGGGGAGCTGTTTTTT

length: 15
J: TRBJ2-7
size: many
V: TRBV12-3/TRBV12-4
D: TRBD2
CDR3: CASSLSSGRAHEQYF
DNA: TGTGCCAGCAGTTTATCTAGCGGGAGAGCCCACGAGCAGTACTTC

length: 14
J: TRBJ2-1
size: many
V: TRBV27
D: .
CDR3: CASSLGNSYNEQFF
DNA: TGTGCCAGCAGTTTAGGGAACTCCTACAATGAGCAGTTCTTC

length: 13
J: TRBJ1-1
size: many
V: TRBV3-1
D: .
CDR3: CASKITGHPEAFF
DNA: TGTGCCAGCAAAATAACAGGGCACCCTGAAGCTTTCTTT